The clone carrying this T cell receptor (beta chain) occurred many times. The antigen is not known. 5'RACE with 10-nucleotide random UMIs produced the cDNA. Each CDR3 protein gets one entry after TCRdb re-called the 5' RACE reads with MiXCR. The sample has roughly 60,000 distinct CDR3 sequences, roughly an eighth seen once. The data were taken from a study of neurological immune-mediated disorders. Study-wide points: No sharing of CDR3 amino acid sequences was observed among expanded clones across subjects, suggesting private repertoires in all groups.

The clonotype was recovered from a man in his 60s in good health. The sequencing sample was made of PBMCs.

The CDR3 loop is CSARTAGGHKFF. The CDR3 DNA follows: TGCAGTGCTAGAACGGCGGGGGGACACAAGTTCTTC. The rearrangement joins TRBV20-1 to TRBJ2-1; 8 positions agree with TRBD2. This CDR3 is 12 amino acids long. V shed 2 bases and J 14 bases; nucleotides not matched to a gene: 8. Germline CDR1 and CDR2: DFQATT and SNEGSKA (reference sequence).